The present TCR beta chain was sequenced within a study of lymphopenia after photon versus proton radiotherapy. Profiled with immunoSEQ multiplex PCR; TCRdb holds only in-frame clones, not every one. The sample contains around 23,000 clones, over 80% of which appear only once. V was shortened by 0 bases and J by 7 bases, with 12 bases between the two germline ends. Per the germline V gene, CDR1 is PRHDT and CDR2 is FYEKMQ (reference sequence). This CDR3 has 14 amino acids. The chain couples TRBV13 to TRBJ2-5; D not certain. The clonotype comes from a man in his fifties or sixties with gastric cancer. Here the sequenced sample was peripheral blood, taken from a patient treated with photon-based radiotherapy. The CDR3 DNA follows: TGTGCCAGCAGCTTAGGATCCTCCCCAGGGACCCAGTACTTC. This encodes CASSLGSSPGTQYF.